What follows are 30 T cell receptor beta chains derived from one specimen sequenced in a study of cytomegalovirus exposure and HLA in healthy donors. Primers included in the PCR were 60 Vbeta and 13 Jbeta primers. Measured with immunoSEQ multiplex PCR; TCRdb has only the in-frame clones, and not every one. The sample lists approximately 120,000 clones; under 85% were seen once. Sequenced material: PBMCs. The receptor source for this set is a man under 40 in good health and CMV-seronegative.

This clone showed up just once. V is TRBV6-6 and J is TRBJ2-7, with D perhaps TRBD2 (6 bases). CDR3 size: 16 residues. Trimming shortened V by 2 bases and J by 0 bases, and 14 bases separated the two germline ends. The germline V gene has CDR1 MNHNY and CDR2 SVGAGI (reference sequence). In DNA, the CDR3 is TGTGCCAGCAGTTACAGGCGGGGCCTAAGCTCCTACGAGCAGTACTTC. The encoded protein is CASSYRRGLSSYEQYF.

The CDR3 nucleotides read TGTGCCAGCAGTTCAGGATATAGCAATCAGCCCCAGCATTTT. Its protein is CASSSGYSNQPQHF. This chain uses TRBV7-9 with TRBJ1-5; D is undetermined. This CDR3 spans 14 amino acids. CDR1 is SEHNR, CDR2 FQNEAQ, per germline (reference sequence). V was clipped by 6 bases and J by 0 bases, with 9 bases between them.

J is TRBJ2-7 and V is TRBV6-5; tentatively, D is TRBD2 (5 bases). With 2 bases removed from V and 4 bases from J, the gap between germline ends came to 12 bases. CDR1 is MNHEY, CDR2 SVGAGI, per germline. This CDR3 is 14 amino acids long. For the CDR3, the DNA is TGTGCCAGCAGTTACAGGGTGAGGACTTACGAGCAGTACTTC. It is translated as CASSYRVRTYEQYF.

This chain joins TRBV23-1 and TRBJ2-3; TRBD1 matches 8 bases. TRBV23-1 is an open reading frame, and its role is uncertain. CDR3 length: 16 residues. V shed 1 base, J shed 0 bases, and the junction held 3 bases outside the gene matches. CDR3 DNA: TGCGCCAGCAGTCAATACCGGGACAGGAGCACAGATACGCAGTATTTT. This sequence encodes CASSQYRDRSTDTQYF.

V is TRBV5-4 and J is TRBJ2-1; D is possibly TRBD1 (6 bases). CDR3 length: 13 amino acids. The V end was cut by 3 bases, the J end by 6 bases, with 10 bases between. The germline V gene encodes CDR1 SGHNT and CDR2 YYREEE (reference sequence). The CDR3 coding sequence is TGTGCCAGCAGCTATGGACAGACCAATGAGCAGTTCTTC. Its translation: CASSYGQTNEQFF.

This clone appeared a few times. The chain recombines TRBV2 with TRBJ1-2; 8 nucleotides line up with TRBD1. Germline CDR1 is SNHLY and CDR2 is FYNNEI. The CDR3 covers 13 residues. V shed 6 bases and J 8 bases; nucleotides not matched to a gene: 8. The CDR3 region is CASRSDRGYGYTF. The CDR3 bases are TGTGCCAGCAGATCCGACAGGGGCTACGGCTACACCTTC. Full variable domain (rest looked up from reference TRBV2 and TRBJ1-2): EPEVTQTPSHQVTQMGQEVILRCVPISNHLYFYWYRQILGQKVEFLVSFYNNEISEKSEIFDDQFSVERPDGSNFTLKIRSTKLEDSAMYFCASRSDRGYGYTFGSGTRLTVV.

To note about this clone: Additional DNA sequences in this sample encode the identical CDR3. The chain employs TRBV4-3 and TRBJ2-1, with a weak D call TRBD1 (5 bases). Germline V CDR1 and CDR2: LGHNA, YSLEER. This CDR3 comprises 15 residues. The V gene lost 4 bases and the J gene lost 2 bases, with 12 bases spanning the gap. This CDR3 is CASSPFQGTYNEQFF. CDR3 coding DNA: TGCGCCAGCAGCCCTTTCCAGGGTACCTACAATGAGCAGTTCTTC.

The rearrangement joins TRBV6-1 to TRBJ2-7; 8 positions agree with TRBD1. V shed 6 bases and J 6 bases; nucleotides not matched to a gene: 4. Germline V gene data show CDR1 as MNHNS and CDR2 as SASEGT. The CDR3 runs 12 residues. In nucleotides, the CDR3 is TGTGCCAGCAGCACAGGGGGGCGCGAGCAGTACTTC. Translated, it gives CASSTGGREQYF.

V gene TRBV7-8 combines with J gene TRBJ1-2; 7 positions agree with TRBD1. CDR3 length: 19 amino acids. Germline V gene sequence: CDR1 SGHVS, CDR2 FQNEAQ. After removal of 1 base from V and 6 bases from J, the junction contained 20 bases not matched to a gene. The CDR3 region is CASSLVFEGATKREDGYTF. The CDR3 DNA follows: TGTGCCAGCAGCTTAGTATTCGAGGGGGCCACTAAAAGAGAAGATGGCTACACCTTC.

The J gene is TRBJ1-4, the V gene TRBV27, with D possibly TRBD1 on 5 matching bases. V was clipped by 3 bases and J by 8 bases, with 10 bases between them. CDR3 length: 13 residues. Germline CDR1 is MNHEY and CDR2 is SMNVEV (reference sequence). CDR3 loop: CASSFGGREKLFF. The CDR3 coding sequence is TGTGCCAGCAGTTTCGGGGGGAGGGAAAAACTGTTTTTT.

The chain recombines TRBV5-1 with TRBJ2-1, with no clear D. CDR1 is SGHRS, CDR2 YFSETQ, per germline. The ends were cut back, 1 base at V and 4 bases at J, with 6 bases in the middle. The CDR3 spans 13 residues. CDR3 DNA: TGCGCCAGCAGCTTGAGCGATTACAATGAGCAGTTCTTC. This gives the protein CASSLSDYNEQFF.

The rearrangement uses TRBV7-2 and TRBJ2-1; 15 positions match TRBD2. This CDR3 comprises 15 residues. Germline values: CDR1 SGHTA, CDR2 FQGNSA. Losses at the gene ends were 6 bases for V and 14 bases for J; bases not matched to a gene: 11. CDR3 sequence reads: CASRPPGLAGGPEFF. DNA of the CDR3: TGTGCCAGCAGACCCCCGGGACTAGCGGGGGGCCCGGAGTTCTTC. The variable domain in full, with the rest retrieved from reference TRBV7-2 and TRBJ2-1, is GAGVSQSPSNKVTEKGKDVELRCDPISGHTALYWYRQSLGQGLEFLIYFQGNSAPDKSGLPSDRFSAERTGGSVSTLTIQRTQQEDSAVYLCASRPPGLAGGPEFFGPGTRLTVL.

The genes are TRBV5-1 and TRBJ2-5; 12 nucleotides align to TRBD2. V lost 4 bases and J lost 1; bases outside the gene matches: 5. CDR1 SGHRS and CDR2 YFSETQ come from the germline V gene. The CDR3 totals 16 residues. The DNA of the CDR3 is TGCGCCAGCAGCGGGCAGACTAGCGGGGGCCAAGAGACCCAGTACTTC. It codes for CASSGQTSGGQETQYF.

A few counts support this clone. The CDR3 coding sequence is TGTGCCAGCAGTTTAGTTAGCTCCTACAATGAGCAGTTCTTC. This translates into CASSLVSSYNEQFF. The chain is built from TRBV27 and TRBJ2-1; D remains unclear. CDR3 length equals 14 residues. V was shortened by 2 bases and J by 0 bases, with 5 bases between the two germline ends. Germline lookup yields CDR1 MNHEY and CDR2 SMNVEV (reference sequence).

The chain uses TRBV27 and TRBJ1-4; D remains unclear. V shed 3 bases and J shed 6 bases, with 8 bases lying between them. This CDR3 contains 13 residues. Germline CDR1 is MNHEY and CDR2 is SMNVEV (reference sequence). The CDR3 coding sequence is TGTGCCAGCAGTTTTCGCGTGGATGAAAAACTGTTTTTT. It translates to CASSFRVDEKLFF.

The chain employs TRBV7-3 and TRBJ1-1; 10 nucleotides match TRBD1. The CDR3 sequence is 15 residues long. V was pared by 5 bases and J by 1 base, with 4 bases of the junction left unmatched. The V gene's germline CDR1 is SGHTA and CDR2 FQGTGA. CDR3 coding DNA: TGTGCCAGCAGCACCAGGGACAGGGGGAACACTGAAGCTTTCTTT. Translated: CASSTRDRGNTEAFF.

The chain joins TRBV28 to TRBJ2-7, with D possibly being TRBD1 (5 bases). The CDR3 runs 14 residues. Germline CDR1 and CDR2: MDHEN and SYDVKM. Trimming removed 6 bases from V and 1 base from J, with 13 bases in between. The CDR3 bases are TGTGCCAGCAGCTCCCATAGGGGATCCTACGAGCAGTACTTC. Amino acids: CASSSHRGSYEQYF.

The chain has TRBV5-1 and TRBJ1-4; D perhaps matches TRBD1 (5 bases). The CDR3 is 15 amino acids. Deletions cut 4 bases from V and 2 bases from J, with 12 bases between. CDR1 SGHRS and CDR2 YFSETQ come from the germline V gene. CDR3 residues: CASSPGDSTNEKLFF. DNA for the CDR3: TGCGCCAGCAGCCCGGGAGACAGTACTAATGAAAAACTGTTTTTT. The variable domain in full, completed from reference TRBV5-1 and TRBJ1-4, reads KAGVTQTPRYLIKTRGQQVTLSCSPISGHRSVSWYQQTPGQGLQFLFEYFSETQRNKGNFPGRFSGRQFSNSRSEMNVSTLELGDSALYLCASSPGDSTNEKLFFGSGTQLSVL.

The CDR3 coding sequence is TGTGCCAGCAGTTACTCGTACGATGTTCTAGAAGAGACCCAGTACTTC. Translation gives CASSYSYDVLEETQYF. This chain connects TRBV6-5 to TRBJ2-5, with D unresolved. Trimming pared 0 bases from V and 3 bases from J, leaving 14 bases between. Germline-derived CDR1 and CDR2 are MNHEY and SVGAGI. The CDR3 contains 16 residues.

The chain has TRBV19 and TRBJ1-1; TRBD1 might be the D (6 bases). Germline CDR1 reads LNHDA; CDR2 reads SQIVND (reference sequence). V was cut by 2 bases and J by 8 bases, with 12 bases left in between. This CDR3 has 13 amino acids. The DNA of the CDR3 is TGTGCCAGTAGTATAATCTCCGGGACAGAAGCTTTCTTT. Amino acid sequence: CASSIISGTEAFF.

The chain joins TRBV2 to TRBJ2-5; D gene ambiguous. The CDR3 totals 13 residues. With 4 bases removed from V and 4 bases from J, the gap between germline ends came to 10 bases. Per germline, CDR1 SNHLY and CDR2 FYNNEI. CDR3 residues: CASSGQRIETQYF. CDR3 sequence (DNA): TGTGCCAGCAGTGGACAACGAATAGAGACCCAGTACTTC.

The genes are TRBV28 and TRBJ2-1; possible D gene TRBD2, 5 bases. The CDR3 contains 11 residues. CDR1 is MDHEN, CDR2 SYDVKM, per germline. V lost 2 bases and J 16 bases, leaving 12 bases between the germline ends. CDR3 sequence: CASSLTDSPFF. CDR3 nucleotides: TGTGCCAGCAGTTTAACGGACTCTCCATTCTTC.

This chain connects TRBV28 to TRBJ1-1, with 12 bases matching TRBD1. From germline, CDR1 is MDHEN and CDR2 SYDVKM. Germline trimming cut 4 bases from V and 10 bases from J; bases unmatched to any gene: 7. The CDR3 has 14 residues. CDR3 coding DNA: TGTGCCAGCAGTTCCGCCGGGACAGGGGGCCTAGCTTTCTTT. Protein: CASSSAGTGGLAFF.

The chain employs TRBV7-2 and TRBJ2-3; D is possibly TRBD2 (7 bases). This CDR3 has 17 amino acids. Trimming left V 8 bases short and J 3 bases short, with 24 bases between. Germline CDR1 reads SGHTA; CDR2 reads FQGNSA. The CDR3 bases are TGTGCCAGCCGGAGCGCGGGGGACACTATGGGGACAGATACGCAGTATTTT. Translation: CASRSAGDTMGTDTQYF.

V gene TRBV28 combines with J gene TRBJ2-1; 13 bases align to TRBD2. Losses at the gene ends were 3 bases for V and 1 base for J; bases not matched to a gene: 9. This CDR3 region has 19 residues. CDR1 and CDR2 (germline): MDHEN, SYDVKM. The chain's CDR3 is CASSFWTSGSLSSYNEQFF. DNA of the CDR3: TGTGCCAGCAGTTTTTGGACTAGCGGGAGTCTAAGTTCCTACAATGAGCAGTTCTTC.

This clone was detected a few times. The chain is built from TRBV4-3 and TRBJ2-3; possibly TRBD1 for D (6 bases). The V gene lost 4 bases and the J gene lost 5 bases, with 19 bases spanning the gap. The CDR3 has 16 residues. CDR1 is LGHNA, CDR2 YSLEER, per germline. The CDR3 spells CASSLLTGTGIDTQYF. CDR3 sequence (DNA): TGCGCCAGCAGCCTTCTTACGGGCACAGGGATAGATACGCAGTATTTT.

The chain is built from TRBV27 and TRBJ1-1, with 8 bases that match TRBD1. The germline V gene encodes CDR1 MNHEY and CDR2 SMNVEV (reference sequence). The J segment lost 8 bases and the V segment lost 6 bases, leaving 14 bases of the junction unmatched. This CDR3 comprises 15 residues. CDR3 sequence reads: CASSQAGQGYIEAFF. CDR3 coding DNA: TGTGCCAGCAGCCAAGCCGGACAGGGTTATATAGAAGCTTTCTTT.

The chain employs TRBV4-3 and TRBJ2-7, with 15 bases lining up with TRBD2. The CDR3 totals 20 residues. V gave up 1 base and J gave up 4 bases; unmatched junction bases: 14. CDR1 is LGHNA, CDR2 YSLEER, per germline. CDR3 DNA: TGCGCCAGCAGCCAAGGGACTAGCGGGAGGGCTGGCGCGTCTCGGTACGAGCAGTACTTC. Protein: CASSQGTSGRAGASRYEQYF.

The chain has TRBV18 and TRBJ1-2; 7 bases line up with TRBD1. V lost 2 bases to trimming and J lost 1 base; unmatched junction nucleotides: 4. Germline lookup yields CDR1 KGHSH and CDR2 LQKENI. This CDR3 is 15 amino acids long. The CDR3: CASSPIGTVNYGYTF. CDR3 coding DNA: TGTGCCAGCTCACCAATCGGGACAGTTAACTATGGCTACACCTTC.

V usage is TRBV7-3 and J usage is TRBJ1-4; tentative D call: TRBD1 (6 bases). The length of the CDR3 is 15 residues. Trimming took 5 bases from V and 10 from J, leaving 20 bases between them. Germline V gene data show CDR1 as SGHTA and CDR2 as FQGTGA. CDR3 sequence (DNA): TGTGCCAGCAGCGAAGGCCGGGACACCCACGCAAAACTGTTTTTT. The encoded protein is CASSEGRDTHAKLFF.